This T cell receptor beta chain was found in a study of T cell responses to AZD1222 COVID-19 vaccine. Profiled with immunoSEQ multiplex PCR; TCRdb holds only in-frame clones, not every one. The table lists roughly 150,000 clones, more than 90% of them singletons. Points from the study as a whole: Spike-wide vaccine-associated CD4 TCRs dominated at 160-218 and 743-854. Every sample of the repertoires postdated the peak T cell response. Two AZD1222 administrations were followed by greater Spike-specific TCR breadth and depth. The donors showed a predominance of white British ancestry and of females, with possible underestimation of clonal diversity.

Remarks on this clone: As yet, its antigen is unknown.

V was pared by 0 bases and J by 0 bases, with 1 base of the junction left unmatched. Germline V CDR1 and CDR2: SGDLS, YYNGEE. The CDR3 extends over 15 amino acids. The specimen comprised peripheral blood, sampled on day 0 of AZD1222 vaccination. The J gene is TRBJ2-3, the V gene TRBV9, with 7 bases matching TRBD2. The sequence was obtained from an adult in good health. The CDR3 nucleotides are TGTGCCAGCAGCGTAGTCGGGGGGAGCACAGATACGCAGTATTTT. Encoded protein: CASSVVGGSTDTQYF.